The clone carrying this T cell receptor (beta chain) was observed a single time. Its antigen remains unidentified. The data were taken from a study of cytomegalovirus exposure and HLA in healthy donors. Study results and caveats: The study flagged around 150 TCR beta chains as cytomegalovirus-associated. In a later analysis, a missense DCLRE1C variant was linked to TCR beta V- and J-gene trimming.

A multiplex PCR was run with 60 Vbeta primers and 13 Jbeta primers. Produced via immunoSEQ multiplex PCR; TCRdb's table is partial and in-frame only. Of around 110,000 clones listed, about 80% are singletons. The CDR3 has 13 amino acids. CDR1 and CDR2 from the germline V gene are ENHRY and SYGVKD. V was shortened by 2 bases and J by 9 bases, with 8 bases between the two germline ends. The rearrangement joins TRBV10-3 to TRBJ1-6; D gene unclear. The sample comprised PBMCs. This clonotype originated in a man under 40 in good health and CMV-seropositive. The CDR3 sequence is CAISEPPSSPLHF. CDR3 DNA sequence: TGTGCCATCAGTGAGCCCCCTTCTTCACCCCTCCACTTT.